These 30 T cell receptor beta chains were sequenced from one sample in a study of cytomegalovirus exposure and HLA in healthy donors. With 60 Vbeta and 13 Jbeta primers, the PCR was carried out. Clones were sequenced by immunoSEQ multiplex PCR, and TCRdb holds only the in-frame ones, with some missing. The table shows some 150,000 clones, with 82% occurring only once. The sequenced sample was PBMCs. The receptors originated from a man younger than 45 in good health and CMV-seropositive.

The rearrangement links TRBV7-2 to TRBJ1-1, with TRBD1 matching over 7 bases. The J segment lost 7 bases and the V segment lost 1 base, leaving 3 bases of the junction unmatched. This CDR3 region has 13 residues. Germline CDR1 reads SGHTA; CDR2 reads FQGNSA. Here the CDR3 reads CASSLGGGYEAFF. In DNA, the CDR3 is TGTGCCAGCAGCTTAGGAGGGGGCTATGAAGCTTTCTTT.

The CDR3 DNA follows: TGTGCCAGCAGCTTGGTGGCTAGCGGGGGGGAGCAGTACTTC. Its protein is CASSLVASGGEQYF. The rearrangement uses TRBV5-6 and TRBJ2-5; 12 bases are shared with TRBD2. J lost 11 bases, V lost 0 bases, and 5 bases had no gene match. This CDR3 spans 14 amino acids. Looked up from germline, CDR1 is SGHDT and CDR2 is YYEEEE.

The CDR3, as DNA: TGTGCCAGCAGTCCAGAGAGGTTCTACGAGCAGTACTTC. Amino acids: CASSPERFYEQYF. The chain is built from TRBV28 and TRBJ2-7; D gene unclear. V was pared by 5 bases and J by 3 bases, with 11 bases between. This CDR3 comprises 13 residues. Germline V gene lookup returns CDR1 MDHEN and CDR2 SYDVKM. Full variable domain (remainder filled in from reference TRBV28 and TRBJ2-7): DVKVTQSSRYLVKRTGEKVFLECVQDMDHENMFWYRQDPGLGLRLIYFSYDVKMKEKGDIPEGYSVSREKKERFSLILESASTNQTSMYLCASSPERFYEQYFGPGTRLTVT.

The V and J genes are TRBV2 and TRBJ2-5, with TRBD2 matching 8 bases. The DNA end lines up better with TRBJ2-7; the J call may be wrong. This CDR3 has 12 amino acids. Germline assignment: CDR1 SNHLY and CDR2 FYNNEI. CDR3 coding DNA: TGTGCCAGAGACGCGGGGGGCCACGAGCAGTACTTC. It encodes CARDAGGHEQYF.

This chain connects TRBV28 to TRBJ1-1; D gene ambiguous. With 5 bases removed from V and 6 bases from J, the gap between germline ends came to 4 bases. Germline V CDR1 and CDR2: MDHEN, SYDVKM. This CDR3 comprises 10 residues. The CDR3 coding sequence is TGTGCCAGCAGTAGCTCTGAAGCTTTCTTT. Translating it yields CASSSSEAFF.

This sequence joins TRBV30 and TRBJ1-6; D not resolved. The ends were cut back, 3 bases at V and 6 bases at J, with 12 bases in the middle. CDR1 and CDR2 (germline): GTSNPN, SVGIG (reference sequence). This CDR3 contains 14 residues. CDR3 sequence: CAWSRETVNSPLHF. The CDR3 nucleotides are TGTGCCTGGAGCCGGGAAACAGTTAATTCACCCCTCCACTTT.

This clone appeared a single time. The rearrangement joins TRBV5-1 to TRBJ2-3; possible D gene TRBD2, 6 bases. Germline V gene lookup returns CDR1 SGHRS and CDR2 YFSETQ. V was trimmed by 0 bases and J by 5 bases, leaving 10 bases between them. This CDR3 is 14 amino acids long. The DNA of the CDR3 is TGCGCCAGCAGCTTGGAGGGAGGCATAGATACGCAGTATTTT. Protein sequence: CASSLEGGIDTQYF.

V usage is TRBV2 and J usage is TRBJ1-4; 7 positions agree with TRBD1. There are 15 residues in the CDR3. Germline V gene sequence: CDR1 SNHLY, CDR2 FYNNEI. The V segment lost 3 bases and the J segment 2 bases; nucleotides outside the gene matches: 3. Here the CDR3 reads CASSDRGVTNEKLFF. The DNA of the CDR3 is TGTGCCAGCAGTGACAGGGGGGTCACTAATGAAAAACTGTTTTTT.

The rearrangement uses TRBV5-4 and TRBJ2-7; TRBD2 is a possible D gene (6 bases). V lost 3 bases and J lost 10, with 20 bases in between. CDR1 SGHNT and CDR2 YYREEE come from the germline V gene (reference sequence). The CDR3 is 14 amino acids. Written as DNA, the CDR3 is TGTGCCAGCAGCTCTACCGGGACTGCCAATGGACAGTACTTC. This encodes CASSSTGTANGQYF.

The table lists this clone with a few counts. The chain links TRBV5-1 to TRBJ2-1, with D maybe TRBD1 (5 bases). The CDR3 contains 16 residues. Germline assignment: CDR1 SGHRS and CDR2 YFSETQ. Deletions cut 1 base from V and 0 bases from J, with 11 bases between. CDR3 sequence (DNA): TGCGCCAGCAGCTTGACAGGTCTTGACTCCTACAATGAGCAGTTCTTC. It encodes CASSLTGLDSYNEQFF.

The rearrangement joins TRBV2 to TRBJ1-5, with a tentative D call TRBD1 (5 bases). Trimming removed 1 base at V and 10 bases at J, with 11 bases between. The CDR3 sequence is 13 residues long. CDR1 is SNHLY, CDR2 FYNNEI, per germline. The DNA for the CDR3 is TGTGCCAGCAGTGAAGACTCGGGGGAACCCCAGCATTTT. Protein sequence: CASSEDSGEPQHF.

The genes are TRBV7-2 and TRBJ1-2; D is possibly TRBD1 (6 bases). In germline, CDR1 is SGHTA, CDR2 FQGNSA. Trimming left V 5 bases short and J 2 bases short, with 15 bases between. This CDR3 contains 15 residues. CDR3 loop: CASSNQGRLNYGYTF. The DNA of the CDR3 is TGTGCCAGCAGCAACCAGGGGCGCCTAAACTATGGCTACACCTTC.

The chain links TRBV5-1 to TRBJ2-5, with 8 bases fitting TRBD1. CDR1 and CDR2 (germline): SGHRS, YFSETQ. CDR3 length equals 15 residues. Losses at the gene ends were 0 bases for V and 4 bases for J; bases not matched to a gene: 5. The CDR3 nucleotides are TGCGCCAGCAGCTTGGCCGTGGACAGGGTAGAGACCCAGTACTTC. Protein: CASSLAVDRVETQYF. The complete variable domain, with remaining parts taken from reference TRBV5-1 and TRBJ2-5, reads KAGVTQTPRYLIKTRGQQVTLSCSPISGHRSVSWYQQTPGQGLQFLFEYFSETQRNKGNFPGRFSGRQFSNSRSEMNVSTLELGDSALYLCASSLAVDRVETQYFGPGTRLLVL.

The rearrangement joins TRBV28 to TRBJ2-7; D is perhaps TRBD1 (6 bases). In germline, CDR1 is MDHEN, CDR2 SYDVKM. The CDR3 sequence is 14 residues long. Trimming stripped 4 bases from V and 7 bases from J, with 17 bases between. CDR3 in amino acids: CASSSIGTPVEQYF. The CDR3, as DNA: TGTGCCAGCAGTTCTATCGGGACACCCGTAGAGCAGTACTTC.

CDR3 region: CASSQDLWGGLGEQYF. As DNA, the CDR3 is TGCGCCAGCAGCCAAGACTTGTGGGGGGGCCTGGGTGAGCAGTACTTC. This chain links TRBV4-3 with TRBJ2-7; D perhaps matches TRBD2 (7 bases). Looked up from germline, CDR1 is LGHNA and CDR2 is YSLEER. CDR3 length equals 16 residues. Trimming shortened V by 0 bases and J by 7 bases, and 19 bases separated the two germline ends.

The chain has TRBV28 and TRBJ2-7; the match to TRBD1 covers 7 bases. CDR1 is MDHEN and CDR2 is SYDVKM in the germline V gene. The junction had 9 bases not matched to a gene; V was cut back by 7 bases and J by 0 bases. This CDR3 contains 15 residues. The CDR3 sequence: CASNSPGQYSYEQYF. DNA for the CDR3: TGTGCCAGCAACTCCCCGGGACAGTACTCCTACGAGCAGTACTTC.

V and J are TRBV7-9 and TRBJ1-4; the match to TRBD1 covers 8 bases. The CDR3 contains 16 residues. J was trimmed by 2 bases and V by 5 bases; bases with no gene match: 7. CDR1 is SEHNR, CDR2 FQNEAQ, per germline (reference sequence). CDR3 nucleotide sequence: TGTGCCAGCAGCCTGACTGGGACAGGCACTAATGAAAAACTGTTTTTT. It specifies CASSLTGTGTNEKLFF.

The chain recombines TRBV6-5 with TRBJ1-1, with D perhaps matching TRBD1 (6 bases). The V gene lost 0 bases and the J gene lost 7 bases, with 12 bases spanning the gap. The CDR3 runs 14 residues. Germline V gives CDR1 MNHEY, CDR2 SVGAGI. The CDR3 DNA reads as TGTGCCAGCAGTTACTCGGGGGGGCCCTATGAAGCTTTCTTT. It encodes CASSYSGGPYEAFF.

V gene TRBV11-2 combines with J gene TRBJ2-4; D may be TRBD1 (5 bases). Germline V gene lookup returns CDR1 SGHAT and CDR2 FQNNGV. Trimming shortened V by 1 base and J by 0 bases, and 10 bases separated the two germline ends. This CDR3 region has 16 residues. The CDR3 nucleotides are TGTGCCAGCAGCTTAGCCGGACACCTAGCCAAAAACATTCAGTACTTC. It yields the protein CASSLAGHLAKNIQYF.

The V gene is TRBV10-1, the J gene TRBJ2-1; 8 bases align to TRBD1. CDR1 is WNHNN, CDR2 SYGVQD, per germline (reference sequence). The CDR3 runs 15 residues. The trim removed 6 bases at V and 7 bases at J, leaving 11 bases unmatched. CDR3 loop: CASSTGGIGGNEQFF. CDR3 DNA: TGCGCCAGCAGCACAGGGGGAATAGGGGGGAATGAGCAGTTCTTC.

This clone has only one observation. The V gene is TRBV28, the J gene TRBJ2-2; a possible D gene is TRBD2 (6 bases). The CDR3 spans 16 residues. V dropped 3 bases and J dropped 1 base, with 12 bases sitting between them. Germline loops: CDR1 MDHEN, CDR2 SYDVKM. CDR3 loop: CASSLWEVGNTGELFF. The CDR3 DNA reads TGTGCCAGCAGTTTGTGGGAGGTAGGGAACACCGGGGAGCTGTTTTTT. The full variable domain, rest sourced from reference TRBV28 and TRBJ2-2, is DVKVTQSSRYLVKRTGEKVFLECVQDMDHENMFWYRQDPGLGLRLIYFSYDVKMKEKGDIPEGYSVSREKKERFSLILESASTNQTSMYLCASSLWEVGNTGELFFGEGSRLTVL.

The genes are TRBV9 and TRBJ1-4, with a tentative D call TRBD1 (6 bases). Germline CDR1 reads SGDLS; CDR2 reads YYNGEE. Trimming left V 0 bases short and J 7 bases short, with 10 bases between. The CDR3 loop spans 14 amino acids. DNA for the CDR3: TGTGCCAGCAGCGTAGAACAGGGTGGTGAAAAACTGTTTTTT. Its protein product is CASSVEQGGEKLFF.

The chain employs TRBV7-9 and TRBJ2-6, with D perhaps matching TRBD2 (5 bases). V was shortened by 2 bases and J by 1 base, with 9 bases between the two germline ends. This CDR3 has 16 residues. The germline V gene encodes CDR1 SEHNR and CDR2 FQNEAQ (reference sequence). As DNA, the CDR3 is TGTGCCAGCAGCTTAATCGGGGATTCTGGGGCCAACGTCCTGACTTTC. Protein product: CASSLIGDSGANVLTF. The variable domain in full, completed from reference TRBV7-9 and TRBJ2-6, reads DTGVSQNPRHKITKRGQNVTFRCDPISEHNRLYWYRQTLGQGPEFLTYFQNEAQLEKSRLLSDRFSAERPKGSFSTLEIQRTEQGDSAMYLCASSLIGDSGANVLTFGAGSRLTVL.

The chain couples TRBV19 to TRBJ2-1, with a weak D call TRBD2 (5 bases). The germline V gene has CDR1 LNHDA and CDR2 SQIVND (reference sequence). Trimming stripped 5 bases from V and 4 bases from J, with 9 bases between. The CDR3 runs to 13 residues. The CDR3 region is CASSLPGYNEQFF. CDR3 sequence (DNA): TGTGCCAGTAGTCTACCGGGGTACAATGAGCAGTTCTTC. Full variable domain (outside the CDR3, taken from reference TRBV19 and TRBJ2-1): DGGITQSPKYLFRKEGQNVTLSCEQNLNHDAMYWYRQDPGQGLRLIYYSQIVNDFQKGDIAEGYSVSREKKESFPLTVTSAQKNPTAFYLCASSLPGYNEQFFGPGTRLTVL.

This chain connects TRBV5-1 to TRBJ2-7; 9 nucleotides agree with TRBD1. With 0 bases clipped from V and 2 bases from J, the junction kept 6 bases outside the gene matches. The CDR3 length is 16 residues. The germline gives CDR1 SGHRS, CDR2 YFSETQ. In nucleotides, the CDR3 is TGCGCCAGCAGCTTGGAAAGGGACAGGGTGGCCTACGAGCAGTACTTC. It codes for CASSLERDRVAYEQYF.

This clone has more than one count but fewer than ten. V and J are TRBV6-5 and TRBJ1-5; 7 bases map to TRBD1. Per germline, CDR1 MNHEY and CDR2 SVGAGI. This CDR3 spans 14 amino acids. The V and J ends lost 0 bases and 9 bases, in that order; junction bases with no gene match: 5. CDR3 nucleotides: TGTGCCAGCAGTTACTCAGGGGGCGTCATGCCCCAGCATTTT. Translation: CASSYSGGVMPQHF.

The J gene is TRBJ1-5, the V gene TRBV28; 7 positions agree with TRBD1. The CDR3 sequence is 15 residues long. V was pared by 2 bases and J by 4 bases, with 5 bases of the junction left unmatched. Germline V gene lookup returns CDR1 MDHEN and CDR2 SYDVKM. In DNA form, the CDR3 reads TGTGCCAGCAGTTTAGGGCAGGGGGAAAATCAGCCCCAGCATTTT. This gives the protein CASSLGQGENQPQHF.

This clone appeared once. The chain links TRBV18 to TRBJ2-7; a possible D gene is TRBD2 (7 bases). The CDR3 totals 15 residues. Germline V lookup: CDR1 KGHSH, CDR2 LQKENI. Trimming took 6 bases from V and 2 from J, leaving 17 bases between them. CDR3 amino acids: CASSQTEGGTYEQYF. The DNA of the CDR3 is TGTGCCAGCTCCCAGACAGAGGGGGGGACCTACGAGCAGTACTTC.

V and J are TRBV28 and TRBJ1-3; the D is unclear. V was shortened by 6 bases and J by 0 bases, with 12 bases between the two germline ends. This CDR3 comprises 15 residues. The V gene's germline CDR1 is MDHEN and CDR2 SYDVKM. The CDR3 sequence: CASRGRPNSGNTIYF. CDR3 in DNA: TGTGCCAGCAGAGGGAGACCCAACTCTGGAAACACCATATATTTT.

With regard to this clone: Other DNA sequences in this specimen translate into the identical CDR3. The chain links TRBV30 to TRBJ2-3, with D tentatively TRBD2 (6 bases). The CDR3 contains 14 residues. CDR1 GTSNPN and CDR2 SVGIG come from the germline V gene (reference sequence). Between the trimmed V and J ends, which lost 0 bases and 0 bases, there was a span of 7 bases. Written as DNA, the CDR3 is TGTGCCTGGAGTGTCGGGGGTAGCACAGATACGCAGTATTTT. As protein: CAWSVGGSTDTQYF.